These 32 T cell receptor beta chains came from one sample sequenced in a study of spatial heterogeneity in lung cancer. TCRdb reanalysed the 5' RACE reads using MiXCR and keeps one entry per CDR3 protein. Here the sample spans about 87,000 distinct CDR3 sequences, approximately 19% being singletons. Stated time point: blood at routine non-recurrence follow-up after resection. This material consisted of PBMCs, taken at follow-up. The receptor set was obtained from a male donor with early-stage non-small cell lung cancer.

V gene TRBV20-1 combines with J gene TRBJ1-2; 7 bases are shared with TRBD1. The CDR3 sequence is 17 residues long. Germline CDR1 DFQATT, CDR2 SNEGSKA (reference sequence). Trimming at V came to 3 bases and at J to 6 bases, leaving 19 bases not matched to a gene. The CDR3 here is CSASGGRGSRMEDGYTF. Written as DNA, the CDR3 is TGCAGTGCTAGTGGTGGCAGGGGGAGTCGGATGGAAGATGGCTACACCTTC.

The chain uses TRBV6-5 and TRBJ2-5, with 7 bases fitting TRBD2. The junction had 15 bases not matched to a gene; V was cut back by 6 bases and J by 5 bases. CDR1 MNHEY and CDR2 SVGAGI come from the germline V gene. The CDR3 runs 16 residues. CDR3 protein: CASSYLGRGGLETQYF. CDR3 sequence (DNA): TGTGCCAGCAGCTACCTGGGGAGGGGCGGTCTGGAGACCCAGTACTTC.

This clonotype was picked up a small number of times. V usage is TRBV9 and J usage is TRBJ2-1; the D is unclear. The CDR3 is made up of 16 amino acids. CDR1 is SGDLS and CDR2 is YYNGEE in the germline V gene. The ends were cut back, 4 bases at V and 0 bases at J, with 14 bases in the middle. This CDR3 reads CASSPTVGPSYNEQFF. In DNA form, the CDR3 reads TGTGCCAGCAGCCCAACTGTCGGGCCCTCCTACAATGAGCAGTTCTTC.

The rearrangement uses TRBV6-5 and TRBJ2-7; 9 bases fit TRBD1. Germline loops: CDR1 MNHEY, CDR2 SVGAGI. This CDR3 has 13 amino acids. J lost 5 bases, V lost 2 bases, and 1 base had no gene match. The chain's CDR3 is CASSYRTGDEQYF. The CDR3 DNA reads as TGTGCCAGCAGTTACCGGACAGGGGACGAGCAGTACTTC.

The V call is TRBV27, the J call TRBJ2-7; D gene unclear. V lost 4 bases and J lost 3, with 13 bases in between. Germline CDR1 MNHEY, CDR2 SMNVEV (reference sequence). The CDR3 spans 14 residues. The CDR3 DNA is TGTGCCAGCAGTTCACCCCCAAGTTACTACGAGCAGTACTTC. Residues: CASSSPPSYYEQYF.

This chain uses TRBV20-1 with TRBJ2-1, with 9 bases matching TRBD1. The germline V gene encodes CDR1 DFQATT and CDR2 SNEGSKA (reference sequence). The CDR3 sequence is 15 residues long. Trimming at V came to 4 bases and at J to 6 bases, leaving 10 bases not matched to a gene. CDR3 bases: TGCAGTGCTACCCCCTGGGACAGGGATCTCAATGAGCAGTTCTTC. Translating gives CSATPWDRDLNEQFF.

This clonotype was counted between two and nine times. The rearrangement links TRBV20-1 to TRBJ1-1; 7 nucleotides line up with TRBD1. In germline, CDR1 is DFQATT, CDR2 SNEGSKA (reference sequence). The ends lost 6 bases at V and 0 bases at J; junction bases unmatched: 10. The CDR3 has 15 residues. The CDR3 sequence: CSAKGDSLLNTEAFF. In nucleotides, the CDR3 is TGCAGTGCCAAGGGGGACAGCCTCTTGAACACTGAAGCTTTCTTT.

The V call is TRBV19, the J call TRBJ1-5; no reliable D call. CDR1 is LNHDA, CDR2 SQIVND, per germline (reference sequence). The CDR3 is 14 residues long. V was shortened by 6 bases and J by 0 bases, with 9 bases between the two germline ends. CDR3: CASRHGNSNQPQHF. DNA for the CDR3: TGTGCCAGTAGGCATGGGAATAGCAATCAGCCCCAGCATTTT.

The chain has TRBV6-5 and TRBJ1-1, with D possibly being TRBD1 (5 bases). Deletions cut 0 bases from V and 5 bases from J, with 13 bases between. The CDR3 has 15 amino acids. Germline CDR1 MNHEY, CDR2 SVGAGI. The CDR3 region is CASSYSPGHRTEAFF. As DNA, the CDR3 is TGTGCCAGCAGTTACTCTCCGGGGCATCGGACTGAAGCTTTCTTT.

The rearrangement joins TRBV9 to TRBJ2-7; 13 nucleotides agree with TRBD2. The CDR3 totals 16 residues. Germline values: CDR1 SGDLS, CDR2 YYNGEE. The V segment lost 5 bases and the J segment 4 bases; nucleotides outside the gene matches: 9. Here the CDR3 reads CASSARLAGGPYEQYF. CDR3 sequence (DNA): TGTGCCAGCAGTGCTAGACTAGCGGGGGGCCCTTACGAGCAGTACTTC.

This clonotype was detected only a few times. The chain couples TRBV24-1 to TRBJ2-2, with D possibly TRBD1 on 5 matching bases. The germline V gene encodes CDR1 KGHDR and CDR2 SFDVKD. The CDR3 spans 14 residues. The V end lost 2 bases, the J end lost 5 bases, and 8 bases lay between the germline ends. CDR3 in DNA: TGTGCCACCAGTGATTACAGGCGGACCGGGGAGCTGTTTTTT. Translation gives CATSDYRRTGELFF.

This rearrangement joins TRBV20-1 to TRBJ2-1; a possible D gene is TRBD1 (6 bases). Germline-derived CDR1 and CDR2 are DFQATT and SNEGSKA (reference sequence). V was clipped by 5 bases and J by 8 bases, with 16 bases between them. The CDR3 length is 13 residues. CDR3 sequence: CSAVKGVIDEQFF. For the CDR3, the DNA is TGCAGTGCTGTGAAGGGGGTCATCGATGAGCAGTTCTTC.

This clonotype is a singleton in its sample. The chain links TRBV27 to TRBJ1-1; D remains ambiguous. Germline V gene data show CDR1 as MNHEY and CDR2 as SMNVEV (reference sequence). V lost 6 bases to trimming and J lost 7 bases, with 12 bases between them. The CDR3 has 12 residues. CDR3 nucleotides: TGTGCCAGCAGCTCCACACCCCGTGAAGCTTTCTTT. This sequence encodes CASSSTPREAFF.

At least ten counts were recorded for this clonotype. CDR3 in amino acids: CASSLDRGRNSPLHF. CDR3 DNA sequence: TGCGCCAGCAGCCTGGACAGGGGTAGGAATTCACCCCTCCACTTT. The rearrangement joins TRBV4-3 to TRBJ1-6; 9 bases fit TRBD1. The CDR3 covers 15 residues. Germline loops: CDR1 LGHNA, CDR2 YSLEER. V trimming: 4 bases; J trimming: 7 bases; junction bases outside the gene matches: 5.

This clonotype was seen a few times. V gene TRBV27 combines with J gene TRBJ2-7; TRBD2 aligns across 13 bases. Germline CDR1 reads MNHEY; CDR2 reads SMNVEV (reference sequence). V gave up 4 bases and J gave up 4 bases; unmatched junction bases: 7. The CDR3 totals 16 residues. The CDR3 sequence: CASSSWTSGSGYEQYF. CDR3 bases: TGTGCCAGCAGTTCCTGGACTAGCGGGAGCGGATACGAGCAGTACTTC.

This sequence joins TRBV3-1 and TRBJ2-2; D call uncertain. Trimming cost V 0 bases and J 7 bases, with 15 bases left between them. CDR1 and CDR2 from the germline V gene are LGHDT and YNNKEL (reference sequence). The CDR3 consists of 16 residues. The CDR3 region is CASSQDGVPVGGELFF. The DNA of the CDR3 is TGTGCCAGCAGCCAAGATGGAGTACCCGTCGGCGGGGAGCTGTTTTTT.

This clonotype was observed at least ten times. The chain recombines TRBV20-1 with TRBJ1-4, with D hard to call. Trimming took 6 bases from V and 14 from J, leaving 16 bases between them. Germline loops: CDR1 DFQATT, CDR2 SNEGSKA (reference sequence). The CDR3 length is 11 residues. CDR3 sequence (DNA): TGCAGTGCCTTAGGACCGAGCCGGCTGTTTTTT. Translating it yields CSALGPSRLFF.

This clonotype was recorded a few times. V usage is TRBV2 and J usage is TRBJ1-1; D possibly corresponds to TRBD1 (5 bases). V was cut by 8 bases and J by 0 bases, with 10 bases left in between. The germline gives CDR1 SNHLY, CDR2 FYNNEI. This CDR3 is built from 13 residues. The CDR3 reads CASRREMNTEAFF. The CDR3 DNA reads as TGTGCCAGCCGCAGGGAGATGAACACTGAAGCTTTCTTT. Using reference TRBV2 and TRBJ1-1 for the parts outside the CDR3, the full variable domain is EPEVTQTPSHQVTQMGQEVILRCVPISNHLYFYWYRQILGQKVEFLVSFYNNEISEKSEIFDDQFSVERPDGSNFTLKIRSTKLEDSAMYFCASRREMNTEAFFGQGTRLTVV.

The chain links TRBV2 to TRBJ2-5; D perhaps matches TRBD1 (5 bases). The germline V gene encodes CDR1 SNHLY and CDR2 FYNNEI. V shed 1 base and J shed 5 bases, with 14 bases lying between them. The CDR3 runs 15 residues. Here the CDR3 reads CASSEDPNRLETQYF. For the CDR3, the DNA is TGTGCCAGCAGTGAAGACCCAAACAGGTTGGAGACCCAGTACTTC.

This clonotype was seen more than once but under ten times. For the CDR3, the DNA is TGTGCCAGCAGCTCCGGTCGGGGAATTCCGGGACAGGGCGACTATGGCTACACCTTC. Amino acids: CASSSGRGIPGQGDYGYTF. This chain connects TRBV11-1 to TRBJ1-2, with 9 bases aligning to TRBD1. CDR1 SGHAT and CDR2 FQDESV come from the germline V gene (reference sequence). Germline trimming cut 4 bases from V and 3 bases from J; bases unmatched to any gene: 18. This CDR3 is 19 amino acids long.

This clonotype was seen a few times. The chain combines TRBV7-2 with TRBJ1-5, with TRBD1 identical over 8 bases. The V gene end was trimmed by 3 bases and the J gene end by 4 bases; junction bases not matched to a gene: 5. The CDR3 consists of 15 residues. Germline assignment: CDR1 SGHTA and CDR2 FQGNSA. CDR3 region: CASSFGQGTNQPQHF. The CDR3 DNA is TGTGCCAGCAGCTTTGGACAGGGCACGAATCAGCCCCAGCATTTT.

This clonotype was recorded a few times. The chain's CDR3 is CASSVTPVTEAFF. The CDR3 nucleotides are TGTGCCAGCAGCGTAACCCCGGTCACTGAAGCTTTCTTT. This rearrangement joins TRBV9 to TRBJ1-1; no clear D gene. Germline CDR1 is SGDLS and CDR2 is YYNGEE. This CDR3 has 13 residues. Trimming removed 1 base from V and 4 bases from J, with 8 bases in between.

This clonotype was recorded a few times. The chain joins TRBV9 to TRBJ2-1; TRBD2 aligns across 15 bases. V lost 4 bases, J lost 1 base, and 15 bases stayed unmatched. CDR1 and CDR2 from the germline V gene are SGDLS and YYNGEE. The CDR3 runs to 21 residues. CDR3 sequence: CASSPATPGLAGGYSYNEQFF. The CDR3 DNA sequence: TGTGCCAGCAGCCCCGCTACCCCGGGACTAGCGGGAGGTTATTCCTACAATGAGCAGTTCTTC.

This clonotype was seen ten or more times. The chain joins TRBV6-5 to TRBJ2-3; weak D call: TRBD1 (6 bases). Germline V CDR1 and CDR2: MNHEY, SVGAGI. The germline V and J ends were trimmed by 2 bases and 0 bases, with 9 bases remaining between them. This CDR3 contains 15 residues. CDR3 coding DNA: TGTGCCAGCAGTTACCAGGGGTCAAGCACAGATACGCAGTATTTT. It is translated as CASSYQGSSTDTQYF.

The J gene is TRBJ2-1, the V gene TRBV14; D remains unclear. The CDR3 consists of 13 residues. Trimming removed 0 bases at V and 10 bases at J, with 10 bases between. CDR1 and CDR2 from the germline V gene are SGHDN and FVKESK. The CDR3 protein is CASSQDRSGEQFF. In DNA, the CDR3 is TGTGCCAGCAGCCAAGATAGGAGTGGGGAGCAGTTCTTC.

A few counts support this clonotype. This chain joins TRBV5-1 and TRBJ2-7; D uncertain. CDR3 length equals 13 residues. Germline CDR1 is SGHRS and CDR2 is YFSETQ. Trimming took 2 bases from V and 4 from J, leaving 10 bases between them. CDR3 sequence reads: CASSFDKPYEQYF. DNA for the CDR3: TGCGCCAGCAGCTTTGATAAGCCTTACGAGCAGTACTTC. The full variable domain, in which reference TRBV5-1 and TRBJ2-7 provide the parts outside the CDR3, is KAGVTQTPRYLIKTRGQQVTLSCSPISGHRSVSWYQQTPGQGLQFLFEYFSETQRNKGNFPGRFSGRQFSNSRSEMNVSTLELGDSALYLCASSFDKPYEQYFGPGTRLTVT.

The chain has TRBV20-1 and TRBJ2-5, with no clear D. Germline lookup yields CDR1 DFQATT and CDR2 SNEGSKA (reference sequence). The CDR3 covers 13 residues. Trimming removed 1 base from V and 9 bases from J, with 15 bases in between. The CDR3 reads CSARVRDARAQYF. The CDR3 DNA is TGCAGTGCTAGAGTGCGCGACGCTCGGGCCCAGTACTTC.

The chain has TRBV7-2 and TRBJ1-1, with no clear D. Trimming shortened V by 4 bases and J by 2 bases, and 20 bases separated the two germline ends. The CDR3 sequence is 17 residues long. Germline V gene lookup returns CDR1 SGHTA and CDR2 FQGNSA. CDR3 sequence reads: CASSSYPAGRPNTEAFF. In DNA, the CDR3 is TGTGCCAGCAGCTCTTACCCGGCGGGCAGGCCAAACACTGAAGCTTTCTTT.

This clonotype was seen a few times. CDR3 region: CASLSARRNTEAFF. The CDR3 nucleotides are TGTGCCAGCCTTTCGGCCAGGAGGAACACTGAAGCTTTCTTT. The chain couples TRBV6-5 to TRBJ1-1; no reliable D call. This CDR3 region has 14 residues. V gave up 8 bases and J gave up 1 base, with 14 bases separating them. CDR1 and CDR2 from the germline V gene are MNHEY and SVGAGI.

The chain links TRBV6-6 to TRBJ1-2, with D uncertain. The V gene lost 7 bases and the J gene lost 6 bases, with 15 bases spanning the gap. CDR1 is MNHNY, CDR2 SVGAGI, per germline (reference sequence). The CDR3 is 13 amino acids. The CDR3 loop is CASNKMSSHGYTF. CDR3 nucleotides: TGTGCCAGCAATAAAATGTCGTCGCATGGCTACACCTTC.

This chain connects TRBV30 to TRBJ1-5; D perhaps matches TRBD1 (5 bases). V gave up 0 bases and J gave up 2 bases, with 11 bases separating them. The CDR3 is 15 residues long. CDR1 is GTSNPN and CDR2 is SVGIG in the germline V gene (reference sequence). CDR3 nucleotides: TGTGCCTGGAGTGTTATGGGGGTGGGCAATCAGCCCCAGCATTTT. It encodes CAWSVMGVGNQPQHF. Using reference TRBV30 and TRBJ1-5 for the parts outside the CDR3, the full variable domain is SQTIHQWPATLVQPVGSPLSLECTVEGTSNPNLYWYRQAAGRGLQLLFYSVGIGQISSEVPQNLSASRPQDRQFILSSKKLLLSDSGFYLCAWSVMGVGNQPQHFGDGTRLSIL.

This clonotype was detected many times. V and J are TRBV4-1 and TRBJ2-5; D gene ambiguous. Between the trimmed V and J ends, which lost 0 bases and 1 base, there was a span of 18 bases. CDR3 length equals 18 residues. The germline CDR1 and CDR2 sequences are MGHRA and YSYEKL. The CDR3 reads CASSQDEGKDGFQETQYF. The CDR3 nucleotides are TGCGCCAGCAGCCAAGACGAAGGGAAGGACGGCTTCCAAGAGACCCAGTACTTC.